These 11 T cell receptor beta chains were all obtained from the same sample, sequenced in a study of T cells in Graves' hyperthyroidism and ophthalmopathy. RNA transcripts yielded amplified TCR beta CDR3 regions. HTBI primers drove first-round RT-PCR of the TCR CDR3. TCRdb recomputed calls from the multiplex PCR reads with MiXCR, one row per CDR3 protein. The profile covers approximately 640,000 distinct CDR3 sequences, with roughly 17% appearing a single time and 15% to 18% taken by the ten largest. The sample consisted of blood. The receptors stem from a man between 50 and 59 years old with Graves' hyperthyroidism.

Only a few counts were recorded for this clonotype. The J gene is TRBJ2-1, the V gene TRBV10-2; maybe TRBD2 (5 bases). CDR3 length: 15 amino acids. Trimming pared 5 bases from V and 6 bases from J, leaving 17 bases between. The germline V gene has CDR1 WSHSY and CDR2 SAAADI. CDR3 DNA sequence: TGCGCCAGCAGTTCCGGAAGTCTAGCATTCAATGAGCAGTTCTTC. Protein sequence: CASSSGSLAFNEQFF.

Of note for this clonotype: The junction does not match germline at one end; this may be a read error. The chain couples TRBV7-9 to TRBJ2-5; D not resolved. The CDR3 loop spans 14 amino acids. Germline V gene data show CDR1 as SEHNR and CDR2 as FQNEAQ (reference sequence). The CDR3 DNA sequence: TGTGCCGGCAGCTCCGCAGAATTACAAGAGACCCAGTACTTC. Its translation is CAGSSAELQETQYF. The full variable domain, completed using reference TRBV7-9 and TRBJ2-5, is DTGVSQNPRHKITKRGQNVTFRCDPISEHNRLYWYRQTLGQGPEFLTYFQNEAQLEKSRLLSDRFSAERPKGSFSTLEIQRTEQGDSAMYLCAGSSAELQETQYFGPGTRLLVL.

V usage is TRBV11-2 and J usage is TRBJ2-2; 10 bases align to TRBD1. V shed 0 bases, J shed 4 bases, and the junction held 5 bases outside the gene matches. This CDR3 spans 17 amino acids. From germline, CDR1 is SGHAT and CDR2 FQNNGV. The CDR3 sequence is CASSLDPDRGSTGELFF. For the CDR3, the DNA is TGTGCCAGCAGCTTAGATCCGGACAGGGGGAGCACCGGGGAGCTGTTTTTT.

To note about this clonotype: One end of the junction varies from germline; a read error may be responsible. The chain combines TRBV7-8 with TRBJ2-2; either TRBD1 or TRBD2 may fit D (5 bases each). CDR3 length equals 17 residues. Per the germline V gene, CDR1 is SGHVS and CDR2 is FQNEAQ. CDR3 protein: CASSLAYGAPATGELYF. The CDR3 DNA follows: TGTGCCAGCAGCTTAGCGTATGGGGCGCCGGCCACCGGGGAGCTGTATTTC. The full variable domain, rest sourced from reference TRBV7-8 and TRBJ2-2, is GAGVSQSPRYKVAKRGQDVALRCDPISGHVSLFWYQQALGQGPEFLTYFQNEAQLDKSGLPSDRFFAERPEGSVSTLKIQRTQQEDSAVYLCASSLAYGAPATGELYFGEGSRLTVL.

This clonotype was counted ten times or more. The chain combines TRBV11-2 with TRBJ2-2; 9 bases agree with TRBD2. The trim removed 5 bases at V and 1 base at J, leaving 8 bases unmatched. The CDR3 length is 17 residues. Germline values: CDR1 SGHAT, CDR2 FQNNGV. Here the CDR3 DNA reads TGTGCCAGCAGCCCCGCTAGTAGCGGGAGGAACACCGGGGAGCTGTTTTTT. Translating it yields CASSPASSGRNTGELFF.

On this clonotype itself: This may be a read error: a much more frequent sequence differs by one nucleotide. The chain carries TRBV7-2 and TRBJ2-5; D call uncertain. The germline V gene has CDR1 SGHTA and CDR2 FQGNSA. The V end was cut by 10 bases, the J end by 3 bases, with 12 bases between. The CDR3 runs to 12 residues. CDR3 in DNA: TGTGCCACCGGAGAGCCGAAAGAGACCCAGTACTTC. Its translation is CATGEPKETQYF.

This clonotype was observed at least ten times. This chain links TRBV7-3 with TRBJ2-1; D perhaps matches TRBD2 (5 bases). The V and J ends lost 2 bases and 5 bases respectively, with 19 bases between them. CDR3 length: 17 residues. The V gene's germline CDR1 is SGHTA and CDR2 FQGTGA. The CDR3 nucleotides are TGTGCCAGCAGCTTATTCGGTATGCTAGTGGGAGACAATGAGCAGTTCTTC. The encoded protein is CASSLFGMLVGDNEQFF.

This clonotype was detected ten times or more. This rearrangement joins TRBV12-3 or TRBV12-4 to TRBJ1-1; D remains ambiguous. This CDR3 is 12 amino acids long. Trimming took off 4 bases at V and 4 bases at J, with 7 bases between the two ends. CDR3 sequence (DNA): TGTGCCAGCAGTTCCGACATCACTGAAGCTTTCTTT. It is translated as CASSSDITEAFF.

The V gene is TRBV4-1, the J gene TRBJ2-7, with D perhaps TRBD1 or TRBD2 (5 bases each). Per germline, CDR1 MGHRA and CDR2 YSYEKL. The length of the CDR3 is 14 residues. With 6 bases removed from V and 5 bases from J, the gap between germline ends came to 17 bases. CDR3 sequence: CASRGVGRAHEQYF. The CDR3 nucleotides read TGCGCCAGCAGGGGGGTGGGCAGGGCCCACGAGCAGTACTTC.

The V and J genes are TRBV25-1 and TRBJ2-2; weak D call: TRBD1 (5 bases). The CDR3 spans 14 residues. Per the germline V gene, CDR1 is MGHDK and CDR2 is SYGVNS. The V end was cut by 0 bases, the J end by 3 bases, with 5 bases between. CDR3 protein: CASSEYRDTGELFF. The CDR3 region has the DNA TGTGCCAGCAGTGAATACAGGGACACCGGGGAGCTGTTTTTT.

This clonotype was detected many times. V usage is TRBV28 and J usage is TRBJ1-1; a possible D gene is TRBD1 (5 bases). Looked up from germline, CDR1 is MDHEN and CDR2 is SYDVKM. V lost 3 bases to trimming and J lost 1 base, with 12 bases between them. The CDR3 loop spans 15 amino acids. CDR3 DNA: TGTGCCAGCAGTTTTGAGCAGGGAAGGAACACTGAAGCTTTCTTT. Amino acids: CASSFEQGRNTEAFF.